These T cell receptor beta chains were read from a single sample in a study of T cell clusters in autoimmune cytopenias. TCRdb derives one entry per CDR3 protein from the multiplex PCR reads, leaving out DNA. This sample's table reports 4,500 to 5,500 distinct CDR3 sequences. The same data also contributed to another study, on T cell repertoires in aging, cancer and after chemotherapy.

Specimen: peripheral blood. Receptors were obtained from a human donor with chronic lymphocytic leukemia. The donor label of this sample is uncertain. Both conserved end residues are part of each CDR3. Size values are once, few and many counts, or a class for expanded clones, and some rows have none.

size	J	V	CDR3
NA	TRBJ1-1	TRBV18	CASSPQGTGDTEAFF
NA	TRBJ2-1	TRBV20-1	CSARDKTSGGTFGQFF
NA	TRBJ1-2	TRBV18	CASSPVGREDYGYTF
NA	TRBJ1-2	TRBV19	CASSMDRNYGYTF
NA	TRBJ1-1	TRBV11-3	CASSTDRAGNTEAFF
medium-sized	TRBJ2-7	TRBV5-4	CASSFGYEQYF
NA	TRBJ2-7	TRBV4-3	CASSQEGEPSYEQYF
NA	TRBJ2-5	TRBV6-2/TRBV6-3	CASARQGLETQYF
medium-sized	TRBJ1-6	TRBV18	CASQGGNNSPLHF
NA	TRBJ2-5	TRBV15	CATSGTGLVGQETQYF
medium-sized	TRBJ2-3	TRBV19	CASGLDLPDTQYF
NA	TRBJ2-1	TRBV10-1	CASRTTNSYNEQFF
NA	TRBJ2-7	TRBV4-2	CASSQATGSSYEQYF
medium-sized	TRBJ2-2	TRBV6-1	CASRDRTNTGELFF
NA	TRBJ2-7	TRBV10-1	CASPGLAYEQYF
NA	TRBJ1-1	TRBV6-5	CASSYTDRDQAFF